This T cell receptor beta chain was sequenced for a study of T cells after posttransplantation cyclophosphamide. The related graft donor's blood sample was taken on the day of bone marrow donation. As regards this clone: The antigen remains unidentified.

Some clones are missing from TCRdb's copy, which holds only in-frame ones; the method was immunoSEQ multiplex PCR. The table has some 66,000 clones, roughly 93% seen once. Looked up from germline, CDR1 is KGHSH and CDR2 is LQKENI. The CDR3 runs 17 residues. V trimming: 3 bases; J trimming: 5 bases; junction bases outside the gene matches: 14. Notes on the study in general: TRB overlap between skin or GI tissue T cells and blood was limited. After PTCy, TRB diversity resembled that of CNI/methotrexate controls. Later post-transplant blood repertoires were often dominated by donor CD8+ memory clones.

The clonotype comes from a woman aged 30 to 39 in good health and a related stem cell transplant donor. Sequenced sample: PBMCs. The chain recombines TRBV18 with TRBJ2-5; the match to TRBD1 covers 8 bases. DNA of the CDR3: TGTGCCAGCTCACCGTTTGCGCCAGGGGGCGCAGGGGAGACCCAGTACTTC. Translating it yields CASSPFAPGGAGETQYF. Full variable domain (outside the CDR3, taken from reference TRBV18 and TRBJ2-5): NAGVMQNPRHLVRRRGQEARLRCSPMKGHSHVYWYRQLPEEGLKFMVYLQKENIIDESGMPKERFSAEFPKEGPSILRIQQVVRGDSAAYFCASSPFAPGGAGETQYFGPGTRLLVL.